A selection of T cell receptor beta chains follows, all from one sample in a study of OX40 agonist ivuxolimab in advanced cancers. Data came from immunoSEQ multiplex PCR; TCRdb stores just in-frame clones and leaves some out. The sample consists of approximately 26,000 clones, around 77% of them appearing once. Here the sequenced sample was CD4+ or CD8+ T cells sorted from blood, taken in a trial of the OX40 agonist ivuxolimab. The receptors come from an adult with an advanced solid tumor such as melanoma, head and neck, liver or kidney cancer. CDR3s include the opening cysteine and the closing phenylalanine or tryptophan. A D gene is named only where the DNA matches it firmly. A row's size may be missing; if present it is once, few, many or a size class.

V gene	clone size	D gene	J gene	CDR3 protein	CDR3 DNA
TRBV6-1	NA	NA	TRBJ2-7	CASSEGRFEQYF	TGTGCCAGCAGTGAAGGTAGATTCGAGCAGTACTTC
TRBV11-3	NA	NA	TRBJ1-1	CASSSQGGSGEAFF	TGTGCCAGCAGCTCACAGGGAGGCTCCGGTGAAGCTTTCTTT
TRBV5-1	NA	NA	TRBJ1-4	CASSWGGDEKLFF	TGCGCCAGCAGCTGGGGTGGGGATGAAAAACTGTTTTTT
TRBV6-5	NA	NA	TRBJ2-7	CANSQGMTYEQYF	TGTGCCAACAGCCAGGGTATGACCTACGAGCAGTACTTC
TRBV7-2	NA	TRBD1	TRBJ1-6	CASSLGQGTSPLHF	TGTGCCAGCAGCCTGGGACAGGGGACTTCACCCCTCCACTTT
TRBV5-8	NA	NA	TRBJ1-6	CASSQEGFSWNSPLHF	TGTGCCAGCAGCCAAGAGGGGTTCTCGTGGAATTCACCCCTCCACTTT
TRBV6-5	NA	TRBD1	TRBJ1-3	CASSLDRGGNTIYF	TGTGCCAGCAGTTTGGACAGGGGTGGAAACACCATATATTTT
TRBV5-1	NA	TRBD1	TRBJ2-1	CASSHGQGMFNEQFF	TGCGCCAGCAGCCATGGACAGGGAATGTTCAATGAGCAGTTCTTC
TRBV9	NA	NA	TRBJ2-3	CASSPRGRGTDTQYF	TGTGCCAGCAGCCCCAGGGGAAGGGGCACAGATACGCAGTATTTT
TRBV5-4	NA	NA	TRBJ2-1	CASSQKRGTYNEQFF	TGTGCCAGCAGCCAGAAAAGGGGGACTTACAATGAGCAGTTCTTC
TRBV6-5	few	TRBD1	TRBJ1-1	CASSNQGGTEAFF	TGTGCCAGCAGTAATCAGGGGGGTACTGAAGCTTTCTTT
TRBV30	NA	NA	TRBJ1-1	CAWSAPGARNTEAFF	TGTGCCTGGAGTGCCCCCGGGGCGAGGAACACTGAAGCTTTCTTT
TRBV5-5	once	NA	TRBJ1-1	CASSHRPGPAMNTEAFF	TGTGCCAGCAGCCACAGACCGGGACCGGCCATGAACACTGAAGCTTTCTTT
TRBV9	few	NA	TRBJ2-3	CASGSTLAQDTQYF	TGTGCCAGCGGATCTACCCTGGCGCAAGATACGCAGTATTTT
TRBV14	NA	NA	TRBJ1-5	CASSQGVNGNQPQHF	TGTGCCAGCAGCCAAGGGGTAAATGGCAATCAGCCCCAGCATTTT
TRBV6-5	NA	NA	TRBJ1-1	CASSYAAGTEAFF	TGTGCCAGCAGTTACGCAGCGGGGACTGAAGCTTTCTTT
TRBV28	NA	TRBD1	TRBJ1-2	CASSPRNFRGNYGYTF	TGTGCCAGCAGTCCCCGGAACTTCAGGGGGAACTATGGCTACACCTTC
TRBV7-9	NA	NA	TRBJ2-7	CASTPGHAYEQYF	TGTGCCAGCACACCGGGACACGCCTACGAGCAGTACTTC
TRBV10-2	NA	TRBD2	TRBJ2-3	CASCLAVTDTQYF	TGCGCCAGCTGCCTAGCGGTAACAGATACGCAGTATTTT
TRBV5-4	NA	NA	TRBJ1-1	CASSSPSAEAFF	TGTGCCAGCAGCTCACCGAGCGCTGAAGCTTTCTTT
TRBV15	NA	TRBD1	TRBJ2-7	CATSRVRDRGYEQYF	TGTGCCACCAGCAGAGTTCGAGACAGGGGCTACGAGCAGTACTTC
TRBV14	once	NA	TRBJ1-1	CASSYLMWGRDTEAFF	TGTGCCAGCAGCTATCTAATGTGGGGGAGGGACACTGAAGCTTTCTTT
TRBV30	NA	TRBD1	TRBJ2-7	CAWSVGTGGYEQYF	TGTGCCTGGAGTGTAGGGACAGGGGGCTACGAGCAGTACTTC
TRBV10-3	NA	NA	TRBJ1-1	CAIRGANSEAFF	TGTGCCATCAGAGGGGCCAACTCCGAAGCTTTCTTT
TRBV4-2	NA	TRBD2	TRBJ2-3	CASSQDPLAGSYTDTQYF	TGTGCCAGCAGCCAAGATCCTCTAGCGGGCTCCTACACAGATACGCAGTATTTT
TRBV5-1	NA	NA	TRBJ1-2	CASTLTGSYGYTF	TGCGCCAGCACCCTGACAGGCTCCTATGGCTACACCTTC
TRBV6-1	NA	NA	TRBJ1-4	CASSEAPSTNEKLFF	TGTGCCAGCAGTGAAGCTCCCTCAACTAATGAAAAACTGTTTTTT
TRBV7-9	NA	TRBD1	TRBJ1-6	CASKTGGESPLHF	TGTGCCAGCAAGACAGGGGGCGAATCACCCCTCCACTTT
TRBV30	few	NA	TRBJ1-1	CAWSVLSAGNTEAFF	TGTGCCTGGAGTGTACTCTCAGCAGGGAACACTGAAGCTTTCTTT
TRBV7-3	NA	NA	TRBJ2-2	CASSLDNTGELFF	TGTGCCAGCAGCCTCGATAACACCGGGGAGCTGTTTTTT